The clone carrying this T cell receptor beta chain was seen many times. Its specificity is not known. This sample was included in a study of identical twins. TCRdb fed the 5' RACE reads into MiXCR, producing one record per CDR3 protein. Found here are some 96,000 distinct CDR3 sequences, 5.9% of them singletons; the top ten hold about 12%. V lost 7 bases and J lost 7, with 11 bases in between. Germline V gene data show CDR1 as ENHRY and CDR2 as SYGVKD. This CDR3 is 12 amino acids long. Study-wide findings and caveats: Cord blood's abundant beta clonotypes had fewer insertions, unlike memory repertoires.

The chain has TRBV10-3 and TRBJ2-1; D gene unclear. This clonotype was sampled from a woman aged 45-65 years in good health. Input material: memory T cells sorted from blood. The DNA for the CDR3 is TGTGCCATCACCTCTAATGGAAATGAGCAGTTCTTC. This gives the protein CAITSNGNEQFF.